This TCR beta chain appears in the sequencing data of a study of CD8 T cells in ankylosing spondylitis (dated by TCRdb to between 2016 and 2019). Some background on the complete study: The study set out to find disease-linked TCR variants by profiling T cell receptor beta repertoires in ankylosing spondylitis patients and healthy donors. Peripheral blood was sampled, and synovial fluid was additionally collected from ankylosing spondylitis patients. The whole study cohort included about a hundred healthy donors and 25 ankylosing spondylitis patients. Broad study findings and their caveats: The disease-linked clones were reported as significantly enriched in matched synovial fluid samples from ankylosing spondylitis patients. Some TCR beta motif variants had previously been reported in synovial fluid and blood of reactive arthritis patients, which suggested common disease-initiation mechanisms. Blood from ankylosing spondylitis patients appeared to be characterized by a TCR beta motif made up of seven or eight highly homologous amino acid variants. A CD8+ phenotype was shown by the disease-linked clones, which were found at relatively low frequencies in peripheral blood.

Comments on this clonotype: The specificity of this receptor is unknown. Base qualities are missing; no much larger clone stands one base away.

Instrument on record: Illumina HiSeq 2500. Quantitative 5'-RACE with molecular barcodes was the method used to prepare the TCR beta libraries. Per the source publication's procedure: A new computational method based on a probabilistic model of VDJ rearrangement was used to identify disease-linked TCR variants. TCRdb reran the public reads through fastp at Q25 and MiXCR, keeping productive beta chains. Rows merge per CDR3 protein into single entries with the most common DNA and genes. TCRdb, not the authors, supplied the V and J calls. The sample contains 300,000 to 350,000 distinct CDR3 sequences, around 21% of them found a single time. The ten biggest clones cover approximately 3.7% of the sample. Source material: blood, either unsorted or a sorted T cell fraction (not recorded which). The receptor was isolated from a female donor with ankylosing spondylitis or in good health (not recorded which).

The CDR3 protein: CASSPRRGGLIQETQYF. The nucleotide sequence reads TGTGCCAGCAGTCCCCGGAGGGGGGGTCTAATTCAAGAGACCCAGTACTTC. The rearrangement combines TRBV12-3 or TRBV12-4 with TRBJ2-5; tentative D gene TRBD2, with 7 bases matching. CDR3 length: 17 amino acids, cysteine to phenylalanine. Left in the record is the CDR3 DNA by itself, 51 bases read in frame from the first base. The junction carries 21 bases between V and J, which are trimmed by 5 bases and 2 bases respectively.